These 24 T cell receptor beta chains originate from one sample sequenced in a study of blood T cell repertoires in COVID-19. Sequenced by immunoSEQ multiplex PCR; TCRdb stores in-frame clones only, minus some. The table includes 250,000 or so clones, 90% to 95% detected once. Sequencing input: PBMCs or T cells enriched from blood (not recorded which). The receptor set was obtained from a human donor in a cohort exposed to, infected with or recovered from COVID-19 (not recorded which). The donor label of this sample is uncertain.

As regards this clone: One end of the junction is discordant with germline, which a read error may explain. The chain employs TRBV28 and TRBJ1-2; 9 nucleotides match TRBD1. Germline CDR1 MDHEN, CDR2 SYDVKM. This CDR3 comprises 11 residues. The CDR3 DNA reads as TGTGCCAGCACCTCCCCCTCCGGGACAGGGTTC. Protein product: CASTSPSGTGF.

The chain carries TRBV11-2 and TRBJ2-7; D is perhaps TRBD2 (6 bases). Germline CDR1 is SGHAT and CDR2 is FQNNGV. This CDR3 contains 16 residues. Between the trimmed V and J ends, which lost 5 bases and 0 bases, there was a span of 17 bases. The CDR3: CASSPTGRGSSYEQYF. CDR3 DNA sequence: TGTGCCAGCAGCCCCACGGGGCGGGGTAGCTCCTACGAGCAGTACTTC.

This clone was counted between two and nine times. J is TRBJ2-7 and V is TRBV11-2; 7 bases align to TRBD2. This CDR3 is 18 amino acids long. With 4 bases clipped from V and 4 bases from J, the junction kept 19 bases outside the gene matches. Germline V lookup: CDR1 SGHAT, CDR2 FQNNGV. The CDR3 DNA reads as TGTGCCAGCAGCTCCGGGTCTTGGGGTGAAGCGGGGATGTACGAGCAGTACTTC. It yields the protein CASSSGSWGEAGMYEQYF. Full variable domain (outside the CDR3, taken from reference TRBV11-2 and TRBJ2-7): EAGVAQSPRYKIIEKRQSVAFWCNPISGHATLYWYQQILGQGPKLLIQFQNNGVVDDSQLPKDRFSAERLKGVDSTLKIQPAKLEDSAVYLCASSSGSWGEAGMYEQYFGPGTRLTVT.

This clone was found once. The chain couples TRBV5-8 to TRBJ1-6, with 9 bases matching TRBD1. Germline lookup yields CDR1 SGHTS and CDR2 YDEGEE. This CDR3 region has 16 residues. V was clipped by 5 bases and J by 4 bases; unmatched bases: 7. CDR3 DNA: TGTGCCAGCAGACTTCGGACAGGGGCTTATAATTCACCCCTCCACTTT. It translates to CASRLRTGAYNSPLHF.

The chain joins TRBV7-3 to TRBJ2-1; TRBD1 might be the D (5 bases). The CDR3 extends over 13 amino acids. Germline V gives CDR1 SGHTA, CDR2 FQGTGA. V was cut by 4 bases and J by 4 bases, with 8 bases left in between. The CDR3 DNA sequence: TGTGCCAGCAGCTGGACAACGTACAATGAGCAGTTCTTC. It encodes CASSWTTYNEQFF.

The CDR3 DNA reads as TGTGCCATCAGTGGCCGACAGAACGCGAACACTGAAGCTTTCTTT. Protein sequence: CAISGRQNANTEAFF. The chain has TRBV10-3 and TRBJ1-1; TRBD1 is a possible D gene (5 bases). Between the trimmed V and J ends, which lost 4 bases and 1 base, there was a span of 13 bases. There are 15 residues in the CDR3. Looked up from germline, CDR1 is ENHRY and CDR2 is SYGVKD.

The rearrangement links TRBV7-9 to TRBJ2-1; 13 bases align to TRBD2. This CDR3 has 19 residues. V was clipped by 6 bases and J by 1 base; unmatched bases: 12. Germline CDR1 SEHNR, CDR2 FQNEAQ (reference sequence). CDR3 nucleotides: TGTGCCAGCAGTCGGACTAGCGGGGGAGCGGATGAGTCCTACAATGAGCAGTTCTTC. Protein product: CASSRTSGGADESYNEQFF.

The chain has TRBV5-1 and TRBJ1-1; possibly TRBD1 for D (6 bases). The CDR3 totals 12 residues. V was trimmed by 4 bases and J by 11 bases, leaving 15 bases between them. CDR1 is SGHRS, CDR2 YFSETQ, per germline. The CDR3: CASSPGGGVAFF. CDR3 coding DNA: TGCGCCAGCAGCCCCGGAGGGGGGGTGGCTTTCTTT.

V and J are TRBV3-1 (or the pseudogene TRBV3-2) and TRBJ1-3; D remains ambiguous. The CDR3 covers 14 residues. Germline V gives CDR1 LGHDT, CDR2 YNNKEL (reference sequence). V dropped 6 bases and J dropped 0 bases, with 9 bases sitting between them. The DNA of the CDR3 is TGTGCCAGCAGTCGTTACAGCTCTGGAAACACCATATATTTT. It specifies CASSRYSSGNTIYF.

The V call is TRBV5-1, the J call TRBJ2-5, with D maybe TRBD1 (6 bases). The CDR3 loop spans 16 amino acids. Germline V CDR1 and CDR2: SGHRS, YFSETQ. The V end was cut by 0 bases, the J end by 2 bases, with 14 bases between. CDR3 sequence (DNA): TGCGCCAGCAGCTTGGAGAGGGTCAGGGGACAAGAGACCCAGTACTTC. Protein product: CASSLERVRGQETQYF.

The CDR3 DNA reads as TGTGCCTGGAGTGTACTCCGGTCCGGGGAGCTGTTTTTT. It translates to CAWSVLRSGELFF. The chain combines TRBV30 with TRBJ2-2; D gene unclear. The V gene lost 0 bases and the J gene lost 6 bases, with 8 bases spanning the gap. This CDR3 contains 13 residues. Germline values: CDR1 GTSNPN, CDR2 SVGIG (reference sequence). The entire variable domain, with the rest obtained from reference TRBV30 and TRBJ2-2, is as follows: SQTIHQWPATLVQPVGSPLSLECTVEGTSNPNLYWYRQAAGRGLQLLFYSVGIGQISSEVPQNLSASRPQDRQFILSSKKLLLSDSGFYLCAWSVLRSGELFFGEGSRLTVL.

The chain couples TRBV7-8 to TRBJ1-1, with 8 positions matching TRBD1. CDR3 size: 17 residues. J lost 1 base, V lost 5 bases, and 12 bases had no gene match. CDR1 and CDR2 from the germline V gene are SGHVS and FQNEAQ. The CDR3 loop reads CASSVLWDRPKNTEAFF. As DNA, the CDR3 is TGTGCCAGCAGCGTCCTTTGGGACAGGCCCAAGAACACTGAAGCTTTCTTT.

The chain has TRBV14 and TRBJ1-1; perhaps TRBD1 as D (5 bases). Germline lookup yields CDR1 SGHDN and CDR2 FVKESK. The CDR3 is made up of 16 amino acids. V gave up 4 bases and J gave up 5 bases, with 20 bases separating them. The CDR3 DNA reads as TGTGCCAGCAGCCGCAAAGTGGCAGGGTTCGGAACTGAAGCTTTCTTT. Amino acid sequence: CASSRKVAGFGTEAFF.

This clone has just a few counts. This CDR3 is also generated by other DNA sequences in the sample. The DNA for the CDR3 is TGTGCCAGTAGTGGGCAGGGGGTCAATCAGCCCCAGCATTTT. Amino acid sequence: CASSGQGVNQPQHF. This chain joins TRBV19 and TRBJ1-5, with 7 nucleotides matching TRBD1. Germline V CDR1 and CDR2: LNHDA, SQIVND (reference sequence). The J segment lost 3 bases and the V segment lost 5 bases, leaving 4 bases of the junction unmatched. The CDR3 runs 14 residues.

This clone appeared a single time. In nucleotides, the CDR3 is TGCGCCAGCAGTGAACTAAACACCATATATTTT. This sequence encodes CASSELNTIYF. The J gene is TRBJ1-3, the V gene TRBV10-2; D ambiguous. Germline CDR1 and CDR2: WSHSY and SAAADI. The V gene lost 3 bases and the J gene lost 6 bases, with 3 bases spanning the gap. The CDR3 loop spans 11 amino acids.

The genes are TRBV3-1 (or the pseudogene TRBV3-2) and TRBJ2-3; 8 nucleotides agree with TRBD2. The V gene's germline CDR1 is LGHDT and CDR2 YNNKEL (reference sequence). The CDR3 covers 15 residues. V shed 4 bases, J shed 3 bases, and the junction held 6 bases outside the gene matches. Written as DNA, the CDR3 is TGTGCCAGCAGCCTCCGGGGGGGCGGGACAGATACGCAGTATTTT. Translating it yields CASSLRGGGTDTQYF.

The chain employs TRBV19 and TRBJ1-6; D remains unclear. This CDR3 region has 15 residues. Germline V gene lookup returns CDR1 LNHDA and CDR2 SQIVND (reference sequence). The ends were cut back, 3 bases at V and 0 bases at J, with 6 bases in the middle. The CDR3 region is CASSIASSYNSPLHF. The CDR3 DNA reads as TGTGCCAGTAGTATCGCGAGCTCCTATAATTCACCCCTCCACTTT.

The rearrangement uses TRBV12-3 or TRBV12-4 and TRBJ1-2, with D hard to call. The CDR3 runs 13 residues. Between the trimmed V and J ends, which lost 4 bases and 4 bases, there was a span of 10 bases. This CDR3 reads CASSSAGFYGYTF. The CDR3 region has the DNA TGTGCCAGCAGTTCTGCAGGTTTCTATGGCTACACCTTC.

The J gene is TRBJ1-2, the V gene TRBV19; D ambiguous. CDR1 and CDR2 from the germline V gene are LNHDA and SQIVND (reference sequence). This CDR3 spans 17 amino acids. Trimming took 0 bases from V and 6 from J, leaving 20 bases between them. CDR3 DNA: TGTGCCAGTAGTATAGATACCTCCCGCGGTCTCCTGGATGGCTACACCTTC. Translating gives CASSIDTSRGLLDGYTF. Using reference TRBV19 and TRBJ1-2 for the parts outside the CDR3, the full variable domain is DGGITQSPKYLFRKEGQNVTLSCEQNLNHDAMYWYRQDPGQGLRLIYYSQIVNDFQKGDIAEGYSVSREKKESFPLTVTSAQKNPTAFYLCASSIDTSRGLLDGYTFGSGTRLTVV.

This clone has only one observation. The DNA for the CDR3 is TGTGCCAGCACTTCCGCCCCTATTGACAGCTCCTATGGCTACACCTTC. This sequence encodes CASTSAPIDSSYGYTF. The chain uses TRBV28 and TRBJ1-2; TRBD1 might be the D (5 bases). Deletions cut 7 bases from V and 4 bases from J, with 22 bases between. CDR3 size: 16 residues. CDR1 and CDR2 (germline): MDHEN, SYDVKM.

V is TRBV11-2 and J is TRBJ2-1; D not certain. The length of the CDR3 is 13 residues. V lost 1 base and J lost 6, with 7 bases in between. CDR1 SGHAT and CDR2 FQNNGV come from the germline V gene. The CDR3 region has the DNA TGTGCCAGCAGCTTAGGACTGATCAATGAGCAGTTCTTC. Translation: CASSLGLINEQFF.

The rearrangement uses TRBV3-1 (or the pseudogene TRBV3-2) and TRBJ1-2; D is ambiguous. The CDR3 is 13 residues long. The germline CDR1 and CDR2 sequences are LGHDT and YNNKEL (reference sequence). Trimming removed 0 bases from V and 4 bases from J, with 6 bases in between. In nucleotides, the CDR3 is TGTGCCAGCAGCCAAGATCCAGTCTATGGCTACACCTTC. Translation gives CASSQDPVYGYTF.

The table lists this clone with a count of one. This chain connects TRBV4-1 to TRBJ2-7; maybe TRBD2 (5 bases). Trimming took 4 bases from V and 7 from J, leaving 17 bases between them. The CDR3 covers 14 residues. Germline CDR1 and CDR2: MGHRA and YSYEKL. This CDR3 is CASSRRRSSGEQYF. CDR3 nucleotides: TGCGCCAGCAGCCGCCGACGGAGTTCGGGAGAGCAGTACTTC.

V is TRBV7-8 and J is TRBJ2-7, with TRBD2 matching 10 bases. The germline V gene has CDR1 SGHVS and CDR2 FQNEAQ. V lost 5 bases and J lost 5; bases outside the gene matches: 18. This CDR3 region has 18 residues. In DNA, the CDR3 is TGTGCCAGCAGCCCCCGTCTAGCGGGGGCCCCGAAAGCTAACGAGCAGTACTTC. Protein sequence: CASSPRLAGAPKANEQYF.